This TCR beta chain was obtained from a study of OX40 agonist ivuxolimab in advanced cancers. Trimming cost V 4 bases and J 0 bases; bases outside gene matches: 10. The CDR3 spans 19 residues. CDR1 is SGHNT, CDR2 YYREEE, per germline (reference sequence). Profiling relied on immunoSEQ multiplex PCR, and the TCRdb table lists in-frame clones only, not all of them. The sample consists of 77,000 or so clones, around 90% of them appearing once. The receptor was isolated from an adult with an advanced solid tumor such as melanoma, head and neck, liver or kidney cancer. The specimen was CD4+ or CD8+ T cells sorted from blood, collected in a trial of the OX40 agonist ivuxolimab. V is TRBV5-4 and J is TRBJ2-3; 14 nucleotides align to TRBD2. The CDR3 spells CASSRWGLAGASSTDTQYF. The CDR3 nucleotides are TGTGCCAGCAGCCGCTGGGGACTAGCGGGGGCCTCTAGCACAGATACGCAGTATTTT.